What follows is one T cell receptor (beta chain) and its context. Its cognate antigen has yet to be identified. No much larger clone is present one base from it, and per-base qualities are unavailable. The record originates from a study of T-cell memory formation after mild COVID-19 (dated by TCRdb to the early 2020s). Broadly, across the study: Most TCR sequence clusters were specific to one of the two donors. In a couple of donors, T-cell clones that expanded and contracted after mild COVID-19 were followed by sequencing TCRalpha and TCRbeta repertoires longitudinally. Two young, previously healthy adult volunteers made up the cohort, one male and one female.

Ficoll-Paque density gradient centrifugation was used to isolate PBMCs. On the study overall, not on this receptor specifically: The study included only a couple of mild cases, and larger cohorts that include severe cases with pre-infection samples were judged to be necessary. Contracting CD4+ clones were located mainly in the CM and EM memory subsets, whereas CD8+ clones were found to be enriched in EMRA. SARS-CoV-2 specificity of the second-wave clones peaking on day 37 was not confirmed. Some responding clones were found in pre-infection memory, which suggests that pre-existing cross-reactive memory T cells took part in the SARS-CoV-2 response. Balanced CD4/CD8 phenotypes were observed for clones contracting from day 15 to 85, whereas a bias towards CD4+ was observed for a second wave of clones expanding from day 15 to 37.

Instrument on record: Illumina NovaSeq 6000. TCRalpha and TCRbeta cDNA libraries were constructed by 5'RACE with constant-segment primers, with sample barcodes and unique molecular identifiers being introduced. Trizol reagent was used to extract RNA from every sample. Library amplification was performed in two PCR steps, and a second sample barcode and Illumina TruSeq adapters were introduced in the second step. Libraries were sequenced on an Illumina NovaSeq with 2 x 150 bp paired-end reads. The paper's processing steps were these. The reads were demultiplexed and collapsed into UMI-guided consensus sequences using migec v1.2.7. Using mixcr v2.1.11, UMI consensuses were aligned to TRA and TRB V and J templates and then assembled into clonotypes. A clonotype was counted as expanded or contracted only if both edgeR and NoisET called the change significant, with noise models trained on biological replicates. edgeR calls used a false discovery rate-adjusted p below 0.01 and a log2 fold-change threshold of 1. As an exploratory analysis of dynamics, max-normalized trajectories of the 1000 most abundant clonotypes were examined by PCA with hierarchical clustering. Separately sequenced CD4+ and CD8+ repertoires were used to assign a CD4 or CD8 phenotype to each responding clone. Starting from the raw public reads, TCRdb applied fastp trimming at Q25, assembled clones with MiXCR and retained in-frame beta chains. All rows with the same CDR3 protein become a single entry with the most common DNA and genes. Clone size and V and J calls follow TCRdb, not the original study. The sample yields approximately 100,000 distinct CDR3 sequences; over 10% were counted once. The ten largest clones take up approximately 30% of the sample.

Taken from the germline V gene, the CDR1 and CDR2 loops are SGDLS and YYNGEE. V is pared back by 0 bases and J by 2 bases, with 6 bases lying between the germline termini. Including cysteine and phenylalanine, the CDR3 has 15 amino acids. Just the 45-base CDR3 DNA is kept, in frame starting at base 1. This TCR derives from an adult woman who had mild COVID-19 (a few samples of this study predate the infection). The sample titles of this study are shuffled in the database, so cell type and time point are left out; the donor was told from shared clones. The source material was PBMCs or a T cell subset sorted from them (not recorded which). Recombination joined TRBV9 with TRBJ1-6; the D gene cannot be named for sure. The CDR3 loop reads CASSVGSAYNSPLHF. The base sequence is TGTGCCAGCAGCGTAGGAAGCGCCTATAATTCACCCCTCCACTTT. The reference TRBV9 and TRBJ1-6 proteins fill in what lies around the CDR3, so the full variable domain reads DSGVTQTPKHLITATGQRVTLRCSPRSGDLSVYWYQQSLDQGLQFLIQYYNGEERAKGNILERFSAQQFPDLHSELNLSSLELGDSALYFCASSVGSAYNSPLHFGNGTRLTVT.